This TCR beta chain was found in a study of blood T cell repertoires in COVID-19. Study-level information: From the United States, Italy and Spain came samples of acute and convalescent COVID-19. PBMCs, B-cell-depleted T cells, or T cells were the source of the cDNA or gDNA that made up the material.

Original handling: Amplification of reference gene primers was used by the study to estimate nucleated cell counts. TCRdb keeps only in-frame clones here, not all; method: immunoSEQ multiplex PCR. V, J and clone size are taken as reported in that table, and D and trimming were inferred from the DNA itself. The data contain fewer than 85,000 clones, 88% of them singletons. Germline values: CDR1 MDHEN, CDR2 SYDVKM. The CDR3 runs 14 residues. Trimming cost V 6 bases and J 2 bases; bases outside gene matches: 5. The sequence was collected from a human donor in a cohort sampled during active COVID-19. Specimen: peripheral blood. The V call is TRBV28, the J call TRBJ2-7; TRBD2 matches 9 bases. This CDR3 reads CASRKAGGPYEQYF. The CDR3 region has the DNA TGTGCCAGCAGAAAAGCGGGAGGCCCCTACGAGCAGTACTTC.